These 29 T cell receptor beta chains were sequenced from one sample in a study (dated by TCRdb to between 2015 and 2016). The method behind the library was RT-PCR. Data came from an Illumina MiSeq. Using fastp at Q25 and MiXCR, TCRdb reprocessed the public reads and kept productive beta chains. Rows merge per CDR3 protein into single entries with the most common DNA and genes. In this sample the table shows about 680,000 distinct CDR3 sequences, 12% to 15% of which occur a single time. The top ten clonotypes cover 3% to 4.5% of the sample. What was sequenced was memory CD4+ T cells from blood. The receptor set was obtained from a female donor in good health, serving as a healthy control.

The genes are TRBV19 and TRBJ2-7; 7 nucleotides line up with TRBD2. The V and J ends lost 1 base and 3 bases, in that order; junction bases with no gene match: 6. The CDR3 is made up of 15 amino acids. From germline, CDR1 is LNHDA and CDR2 SQIVND (reference sequence). CDR3 bases: TGTGCCAGTAGTATAGCCGCTAGCGGAAACTACGAGCAGTACTTC. Translated: CASSIAASGNYEQYF.

This clonotype was seen ten or more times. The chain joins TRBV9 to TRBJ2-1; TRBD1 matches at 7 bases. Germline V lookup: CDR1 SGDLS, CDR2 YYNGEE. There are 13 residues in the CDR3. The trim removed 2 bases at V and 9 bases at J, leaving 5 bases unmatched. CDR3 in DNA: TGTGCCAGCAGCGTCGACAGGGCATCTGAGCAGTTCTTC. Its translation is CASSVDRASEQFF.

This clonotype has just a few counts. The genes are TRBV6-5 and TRBJ1-3; possibly TRBD1 for D (5 bases). This CDR3 has 18 residues. V shed 2 bases and J shed 3 bases, with 20 bases lying between them. Germline assignment: CDR1 MNHEY and CDR2 SVGAGI. The CDR3 is CASSYLHPSRGGGNTIYF. The CDR3, as DNA: TGTGCCAGCAGTTACCTACACCCCTCTAGGGGCGGTGGAAACACCATATATTTT.

This clonotype was counted only a few times. V gene TRBV6-6 combines with J gene TRBJ2-5, with a tentative D call TRBD1 (5 bases). The germline CDR1 and CDR2 sequences are MNHNY and SVGAGI (reference sequence). V lost 8 bases and J lost 2, with 15 bases in between. The CDR3 has 14 amino acids. DNA for the CDR3: TGTGCCAGCCTCAAGGCACAGGTACAAGAGACCCAGTACTTC. Encoded protein: CASLKAQVQETQYF.

This clonotype was observed a handful of times. This chain connects TRBV7-2 to TRBJ1-1; weak D call: TRBD1 (6 bases). Per the germline V gene, CDR1 is SGHTA and CDR2 is FQGNSA. The CDR3 is 15 residues long. V lost 5 bases and J lost 3, with 16 bases in between. CDR3 amino acids: CASSLQQGGYTEAFF. CDR3 DNA sequence: TGTGCCAGCAGCCTACAACAGGGCGGGTACACTGAAGCTTTCTTT.

The gene calls are TRBV3-2 and TRBJ1-5. TRBV3-2 is classified as a pseudogene. The CDR3 is 9 residues long. This chain's CDR3 is CAPPRAQHF. CDR3 nucleotide sequence: TGTGCCCCTCCTCGAGCCCAGCATTTT.

This clonotype was counted between two and nine times. The CDR3 bases are TGTGCCAGCAGTTTTGGACAGGCCACGGAACCCCTCCACTTT. The encoded protein is CASSFGQATEPLHF. This chain links TRBV27 with TRBJ1-6, with 7 bases that match TRBD1. V shed 3 bases and J 12 bases; nucleotides not matched to a gene: 8. Looked up from germline, CDR1 is MNHEY and CDR2 is SMNVEV (reference sequence). The CDR3 consists of 14 residues.

This clonotype was seen more than once but under ten times. The chain has TRBV5-1 and TRBJ2-5; 14 positions match TRBD2. J gave up 4 bases and V 1 base, and 3 bases lay outside the gene matches. Germline values: CDR1 SGHRS, CDR2 YFSETQ. The CDR3 is made up of 16 amino acids. CDR3 amino acids: CASSLLGLAGGETQYF. The CDR3, as DNA: TGCGCCAGCAGCTTGTTAGGACTAGCGGGAGGAGAGACCCAGTACTTC.

This clonotype appeared a few times. The chain employs TRBV20-1 and TRBJ1-5, with 7 bases identical to TRBD1. Germline CDR1 reads DFQATT; CDR2 reads SNEGSKA (reference sequence). There are 14 residues in the CDR3. The J segment lost 4 bases and the V segment lost 1 base, leaving 4 bases of the junction unmatched. The CDR3 loop is CSARGGTANQPQHF. The CDR3 region has the DNA TGCAGTGCTAGAGGTGGGACAGCAAATCAGCCCCAGCATTTT.

In its sample, this clonotype was seen a few times. V is TRBV20-1 and J is TRBJ2-1; 11 bases line up with TRBD1. Germline lookup yields CDR1 DFQATT and CDR2 SNEGSKA (reference sequence). Trimming cost V 7 bases and J 8 bases; bases outside gene matches: 13. The CDR3 is 15 residues long. This CDR3 reads CSGRKWDRGVDEQFF. CDR3 coding DNA: TGCAGTGGTCGGAAGTGGGACAGGGGGGTCGATGAGCAGTTCTTC.

The rearrangement uses TRBV18 and TRBJ2-2, with TRBD1 as a possible D gene (5 bases). The CDR3 extends over 15 amino acids. The germline gives CDR1 KGHSH, CDR2 LQKENI. Trimming removed 3 bases from V and 3 bases from J, with 11 bases in between. CDR3 protein: CASSPWQGDTGELFF. CDR3 bases: TGTGCCAGCTCACCTTGGCAGGGCGACACCGGGGAGCTGTTTTTT.

This sequence joins TRBV18 and TRBJ2-5; D is unclear. Trimming took 3 bases from V and 0 from J, leaving 5 bases between them. CDR3 length: 13 amino acids. Germline V gene data show CDR1 as KGHSH and CDR2 as LQKENI. The CDR3 DNA reads as TGTGCCAGCTCACCGGAGAACCAAGAGACCCAGTACTTC. Amino acid sequence: CASSPENQETQYF.

This rearrangement joins TRBV12-3 or TRBV12-4 to TRBJ2-2, with no clear D. The CDR3 spans 12 residues. Trimming shortened V by 6 bases and J by 6 bases, and 8 bases separated the two germline ends. The DNA of the CDR3 is TGTGCCAGCAGCTTCTGGGCCGGGGAGCTGTTTTTT. Its protein is CASSFWAGELFF.

The table lists this clonotype with many counts. The V gene is TRBV20-1, the J gene TRBJ1-1; 9 bases are shared with TRBD1. The J segment lost 5 bases and the V segment lost 3 bases, leaving 7 bases of the junction unmatched. CDR3 length: 14 residues. Germline loops: CDR1 DFQATT, CDR2 SNEGSKA (reference sequence). CDR3 protein: CSASTQTGGTEAFF. CDR3 in DNA: TGCAGTGCTAGCACCCAGACAGGGGGAACTGAAGCTTTCTTT.

V and J are TRBV12-3 or TRBV12-4 and TRBJ1-6; TRBD1 aligns across 9 bases. V was clipped by 2 bases and J by 9 bases; unmatched bases: 17. The CDR3 runs 19 residues. The DNA for the CDR3 is TGTGCCAGCAGTTTAAGCGTGTTTGGGAGAGGGACAGGGCGTTCACCCCTCCACTTT. The encoded protein is CASSLSVFGRGTGRSPLHF.

V usage is TRBV28 and J usage is TRBJ2-7; D gene unclear. The length of the CDR3 is 13 residues. Germline assignment: CDR1 MDHEN and CDR2 SYDVKM. Trimming took off 1 base at V and 4 bases at J, with 8 bases between the two ends. The DNA for the CDR3 is TGTGCCAGCAGTTTATTCACCGGTTACGAGCAGTACTTC. The encoded protein is CASSLFTGYEQYF.

The sample holds many counts of this clonotype. The V call is TRBV10-3, the J call TRBJ1-2, with D unresolved. Germline V gene lookup returns CDR1 ENHRY and CDR2 SYGVKD. V lost 10 bases, J lost 2 bases, and 8 bases lay in between. The CDR3 runs to 11 residues. The CDR3 DNA is TGTGCCACCGTAGAAAACTATGGCTACACCTTC. Translated: CATVENYGYTF.

J is TRBJ2-1 and V is TRBV6-2 or TRBV6-3, with 8 nucleotides matching TRBD1. Losses at the gene ends were 6 bases for V and 6 bases for J; bases not matched to a gene: 7. There are 14 residues in the CDR3. The germline V gene encodes CDR1 MNHEY and CDR2 SVGEGT. The CDR3 nucleotides read TGTGCCAGCAGCCCCCCGGGACAGGTCAATGAGCAGTTCTTC. As protein: CASSPPGQVNEQFF.

This clonotype was detected only once. The chain is built from TRBV28 and TRBJ2-7; D is perhaps TRBD2 (5 bases). Between the trimmed V and J ends, which lost 2 bases and 5 bases, there was a span of 13 bases. The CDR3 loop spans 14 amino acids. Germline loops: CDR1 MDHEN, CDR2 SYDVKM. For the CDR3, the DNA is TGTGCCAGCAGTTTAGAGTCTAGCCGCGACGAGCAGTACTTC. Protein product: CASSLESSRDEQYF.

This clonotype was recorded at least ten times. Written as DNA, the CDR3 is TGTGCCAGCAGTATAAGCGGGAGGGGATTCAATGAGCAGTTCTTC. This gives the protein CASSISGRGFNEQFF. The V gene is TRBV5-4, the J gene TRBJ2-1; 10 bases agree with TRBD2. The germline CDR1 and CDR2 sequences are SGHNT and YYREEE (reference sequence). V gave up 5 bases and J gave up 6 bases; unmatched junction bases: 8. This CDR3 has 15 residues.

The gene calls are TRBV20-1 and TRBJ1-6, with 7 bases identical to TRBD1. This CDR3 is built from 12 residues. CDR1 is DFQATT, CDR2 SNEGSKA, per germline (reference sequence). J was trimmed by 10 bases and V by 3 bases; bases with no gene match: 3. For the CDR3, the DNA is TGCAGTGCTAGGACAGGGCGGTCACCCCTCCACTTT. This encodes CSARTGRSPLHF.

The V call is TRBV28, the J call TRBJ2-3, with 8 bases fitting TRBD2. The V gene's germline CDR1 is MDHEN and CDR2 SYDVKM. With V trimmed by 5 bases and J by 4 bases, 11 bases remained unmatched. This CDR3 contains 16 residues. CDR3: CASSLHGSGRADTQYF. CDR3 DNA: TGTGCCAGCAGTCTCCATGGGAGCGGGAGAGCAGATACGCAGTATTTT.

This clonotype was seen more than once but under ten times. This sequence joins TRBV24-1 and TRBJ1-2; no reliable D call. CDR1 is KGHDR, CDR2 SFDVKD, per germline. The CDR3 runs to 13 residues. V gave up 1 base and J gave up 6 bases, with 8 bases separating them. CDR3 sequence: CATSDFAGHGYTF. CDR3 nucleotide sequence: TGTGCCACCAGTGATTTTGCCGGGCATGGCTACACCTTC.

This clonotype was observed at least ten times. The rearrangement uses TRBV20-1 and TRBJ2-7; tentatively, D is TRBD1 or TRBD2 (5 bases each). The CDR3 length is 12 residues. Looked up from germline, CDR1 is DFQATT and CDR2 is SNEGSKA (reference sequence). In nucleotides, the CDR3 is TGCGCCTTACAGAGGGGATCCTACGAGCAGTACTTC. Its protein product is CALQRGSYEQYF.

J is TRBJ2-7 and V is TRBV11-2, with D unclear. Trimming shortened V by 9 bases and J by 7 bases, and 19 bases separated the two germline ends. Germline values: CDR1 SGHAT, CDR2 FQNNGV. The CDR3 has 13 amino acids. The chain's CDR3 is CASSSTGTREQYF. The CDR3 coding sequence is TGTGCCAGTAGTTCTACCGGTACACGGGAGCAGTACTTC.

This chain joins TRBV6-4 and TRBJ2-1, with D perhaps given as TRBD1 or TRBD2 (5 bases each). V lost 4 bases to trimming and J lost 9 bases, with 16 bases between them. Germline CDR1 and CDR2: MRHNA and SNTAGT. The CDR3 runs to 14 residues. The CDR3 loop reads CASSVLAVGGEQFF. The CDR3 DNA reads as TGTGCCAGCAGTGTTCTAGCTGTTGGGGGTGAGCAGTTCTTC.

The gene calls are TRBV6-2 or TRBV6-3 and TRBJ2-5, with D hard to call. Looked up from germline, CDR1 is MNHEY and CDR2 is SVGEGT. This CDR3 contains 14 residues. With 8 bases removed from V and 2 bases from J, the gap between germline ends came to 15 bases. This CDR3 is CASCLLAVQETQYF. CDR3 bases: TGTGCCAGCTGTTTATTAGCTGTACAAGAGACCCAGTACTTC.

V is TRBV20-1 and J is TRBJ2-1, with 7 bases that match TRBD2. The germline CDR1 and CDR2 sequences are DFQATT and SNEGSKA (reference sequence). With 4 bases clipped from V and 6 bases from J, the junction kept 9 bases outside the gene matches. This CDR3 is 14 amino acids long. CDR3 bases: TGCAGTGCTATTTGGGGGGGGGGTTTCAATGAGCAGTTCTTC. Translation: CSAIWGGGFNEQFF.

Ten or more counts support this clonotype. The V call is TRBV6-6, the J call TRBJ2-7, with D uncertain. Per germline, CDR1 MNHNY and CDR2 SVGAGI (reference sequence). V lost 3 bases and J lost 3, with 9 bases in between. The CDR3 contains 13 residues. The CDR3 DNA is TGTGCCAGCAGTTATTTCTCTAGCTACGAGCAGTACTTC. Amino acids: CASSYFSSYEQYF.